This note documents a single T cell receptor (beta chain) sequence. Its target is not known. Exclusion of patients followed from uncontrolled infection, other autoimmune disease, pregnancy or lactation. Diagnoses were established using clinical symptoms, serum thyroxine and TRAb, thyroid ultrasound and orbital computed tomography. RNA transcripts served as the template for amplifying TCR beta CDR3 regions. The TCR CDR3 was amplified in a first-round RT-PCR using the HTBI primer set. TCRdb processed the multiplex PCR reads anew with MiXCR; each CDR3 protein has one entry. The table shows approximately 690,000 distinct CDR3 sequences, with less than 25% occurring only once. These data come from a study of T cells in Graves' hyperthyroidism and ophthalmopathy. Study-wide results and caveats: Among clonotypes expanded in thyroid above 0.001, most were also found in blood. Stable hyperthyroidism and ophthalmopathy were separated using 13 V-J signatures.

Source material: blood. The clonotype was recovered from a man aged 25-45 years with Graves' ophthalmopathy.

In DNA, the CDR3 is TGTGCCGTAGGCGCTGTAGCAGAAGCTTTCTTT. Protein product: CAVGAVAEAFF. The chain combines TRBV28 with TRBJ1-1; D ambiguous. The V end lost 11 bases, the J end lost 8 bases, and 15 bases lay between the germline ends. CDR3 length: 11 amino acids. Germline V gives CDR1 MDHEN, CDR2 SYDVKM.